This T cell receptor (beta chain) was sequenced during a study of T cell clones after liver transplantation. As for the study in general: TCRbeta sequencing after a pre-transplant mixed lymphocyte reaction identified graft-donor-reactive clones, later tracked in post-transplant blood. General observations from the study: Graft donor-reactive T cells possibly entered the graft instead of undergoing deletion. A significant post-transplant drop in circulating graft-donor-reactive CD4 TCRbeta sequences occurred in most of the 8 subjects.

Concerning this clone: Its antigen is unidentified.

The CDR3 is 12 residues long. The germline gives CDR1 SNHLY, CDR2 FYNNEI. Between the trimmed V and J ends, which lost 7 bases and 7 bases, there was a span of 13 bases. Libraries were prepared by immunoSEQ multiplex PCR; TCRdb keeps only in-frame clonotypes and omits some of them. This table has roughly 97,000 clones, around 86% appearing once. The gene calls are TRBV2 and TRBJ1-2; D not resolved. Source: CD4+ T cells from blood, taken before liver transplant. This receptor was obtained from a human donor who received a liver transplant. The CDR3: CASTITPSGYTF. In DNA, the CDR3 is TGTGCCAGCACCATAACACCCAGTGGCTACACCTTC.